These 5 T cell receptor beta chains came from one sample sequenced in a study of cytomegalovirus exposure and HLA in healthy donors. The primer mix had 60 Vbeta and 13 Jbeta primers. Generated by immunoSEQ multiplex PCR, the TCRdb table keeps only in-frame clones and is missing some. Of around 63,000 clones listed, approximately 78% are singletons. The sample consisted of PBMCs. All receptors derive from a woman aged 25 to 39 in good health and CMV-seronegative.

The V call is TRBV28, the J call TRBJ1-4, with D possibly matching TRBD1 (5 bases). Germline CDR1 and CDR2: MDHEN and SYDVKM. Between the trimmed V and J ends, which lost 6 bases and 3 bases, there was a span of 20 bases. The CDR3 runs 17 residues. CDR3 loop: CASSLGRWGEANEKLFF. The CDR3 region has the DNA TGTGCCAGCAGCCTCGGACGATGGGGCGAGGCTAATGAAAAACTGTTTTTT.

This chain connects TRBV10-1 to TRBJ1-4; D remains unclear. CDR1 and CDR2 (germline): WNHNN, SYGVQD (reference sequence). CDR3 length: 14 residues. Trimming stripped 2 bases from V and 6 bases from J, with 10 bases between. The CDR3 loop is CASSERGWDEKLFF. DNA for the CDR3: TGCGCCAGCAGTGAGCGAGGGTGGGATGAAAAACTGTTTTTT.

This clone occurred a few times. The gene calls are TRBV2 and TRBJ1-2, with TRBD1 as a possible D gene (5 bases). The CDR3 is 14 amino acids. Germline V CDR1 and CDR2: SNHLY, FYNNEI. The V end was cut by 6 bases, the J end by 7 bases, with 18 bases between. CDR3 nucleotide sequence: TGTGCCAGCAGGCCCGGACGGGCGGGGGGTGGCTACACCTTC. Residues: CASRPGRAGGGYTF.

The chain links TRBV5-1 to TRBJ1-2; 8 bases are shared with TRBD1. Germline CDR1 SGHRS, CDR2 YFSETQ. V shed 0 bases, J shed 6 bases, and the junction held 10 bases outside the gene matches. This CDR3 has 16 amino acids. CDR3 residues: CASSLAGTGQTDGYTF. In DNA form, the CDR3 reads TGCGCCAGCAGCTTGGCCGGGACAGGACAAACCGATGGCTACACCTTC. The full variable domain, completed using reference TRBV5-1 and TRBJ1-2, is KAGVTQTPRYLIKTRGQQVTLSCSPISGHRSVSWYQQTPGQGLQFLFEYFSETQRNKGNFPGRFSGRQFSNSRSEMNVSTLELGDSALYLCASSLAGTGQTDGYTFGSGTRLTVV.

The CDR3 here is CAISESGQPPYNEQFF. The DNA of the CDR3 is TGTGCCATCAGTGAGTCGGGCCAGCCACCCTACAATGAGCAGTTCTTC. V and J are TRBV10-3 and TRBJ2-1; the D is unclear. V dropped 0 bases and J dropped 2 bases, with 11 bases sitting between them. This CDR3 region has 16 residues. Germline loops: CDR1 ENHRY, CDR2 SYGVKD.